This T cell receptor (beta chain) is from a study of CD8 T cells in Susac syndrome. Background on the study: Each patient with Susac syndrome, at the time of blood draw, was therapy-naive, on corticosteroids, or on intravenous immunoglobulin alone. General observations from the study: The relatively small number of individuals in the TCR sequencing and HLA analysis was acknowledged by the study.

Trimming cost V 6 bases and J 8 bases, with 20 bases left between them. Germline-derived CDR1 and CDR2 are SQVTM and ANQGSEA. The CDR3 loop spans 14 amino acids. With random hexamers, reverse transcription was performed on roughly 0.45 to 1 ug of RNA. MiXCR was run by TCRdb on the immunoSEQ multiplex PCR reads, yielding one entry per CDR3 protein. This sample has about 77,000 distinct CDR3 sequences, with around 93% found just once. To note about this clonotype: No antigen is known for it.

The authors carried out high-throughput sequencing of TCR beta. They applied it to CD8+ and CD4+ T cells obtained from blood. TEMRA cells were FACS-enriched, unlike CD8+ and CD4+ T cells, which were negatively isolated. The sequencing sample was made of CD4+ T cells from PBMCs. The sequence was obtained from a human donor with Susac syndrome. The rearrangement uses TRBV29-1 and TRBJ2-1; D may be TRBD2 (6 bases). CDR3 sequence: CSVVEAGWWDEQFF. CDR3 bases: TGCAGCGTGGTGGAGGCGGGGTGGTGGGATGAGCAGTTCTTC.